This T cell receptor (beta chain) is drawn from a study of HIV-infected patients and healthy controls. The repertoire came from unfractionated whole blood and reflected all unsorted peripheral T cells. The CDR3 loop spans 15 amino acids. V lost 5 bases and J 4 bases, leaving 15 bases between the germline ends. Germline CDR1 reads SGHTA; CDR2 reads FQGNSA. This clonotype was counted many times. 500 ng RNA was reverse transcribed with alpha and beta constant-region primers. Separate chain-specific third strand synthesis with multiplexing indices produced the alpha and beta libraries. After a brief PCR adding P5, P7 and a second index, 23 amplification cycles followed. TCRdb ran MiXCR on the 5' RACE reads and lists one entry per CDR3 protein. The profile shows over 15,000 distinct CDR3 sequences, 4.5% to 5.5% of them singletons.

Specimen: blood. The genes are TRBV7-2 and TRBJ2-1; D could derive from TRBD1 or TRBD2 (5 bases each). The receptor's source is an adult in good health. The CDR3 bases are TGTGCCAGCAGCCCCCGGGACCGAATTTACAATGAGCAGTTCTTC. Amino acids: CASSPRDRIYNEQFF.